This T cell receptor beta chain was recovered during a study of CD8+CD57+ T cells in acquired aplastic anemia. TCR beta VDJ and CDR3 profiles were obtained from a genomic DNA template. TCRdb reprocessed the reads with MiXCR, giving one entry per CDR3 protein. Of approximately 300,000 distinct CDR3 sequences in the sample, roughly 59% were seen once. The authors sequenced patients whose flow cytometry had shown CD8+CD57+ cell expansion. Each patient had severe acquired aplastic anemia. The germline V and J ends were trimmed by 6 bases and 0 bases, with 15 bases remaining between them. Per germline, CDR1 ENHRY and CDR2 SYGVKD. The CDR3 sequence is 16 residues long.

The material sequenced was sorted CD4+, CD8+, or CD8+CD57+ T cells (not recorded which) from PBMCs. This TCR was sampled from a human donor with aplastic anemia. The V call is TRBV10-3, the J call TRBJ2-1; D perhaps matches TRBD2 (6 bases). This CDR3 is CAISRPPAGSYNEQFF. Written as DNA, the CDR3 is TGTGCCATCAGCCGTCCGCCAGCGGGCTCCTACAATGAGCAGTTCTTC.